What follows are 26 T cell receptor beta chains derived from one specimen sequenced in a study of blood T cell repertoires in COVID-19. Clones were sequenced by immunoSEQ multiplex PCR, and TCRdb holds only the in-frame ones, with some missing. The data show 470,000 or so clones, with roughly nine tenths seen just once and about 2% held by the top ten. Sequencing was carried out using PBMCs or T cells enriched from blood (not recorded which). The receptors originated from a woman aged 18-29 years with acute COVID-19.

The chain carries TRBV6-2 or TRBV6-3 and TRBJ2-1; no firm D call. The V end was cut by 0 bases, the J end by 6 bases, with 9 bases between. CDR1 is MNHEY, CDR2 SVGEGT, per germline. The CDR3 is 14 amino acids. The CDR3 here is CASSYSRKLNEQFF. The CDR3 DNA follows: TGTGCCAGCAGTTACTCGAGAAAGCTCAATGAGCAGTTCTTC.

This chain connects TRBV30 to TRBJ1-6; D gene uncertain. Germline V lookup: CDR1 GTSNPN, CDR2 SVGIG (reference sequence). CDR3 size: 12 residues. The ends were cut back, 3 bases at V and 10 bases at J, with 10 bases in the middle. The CDR3 sequence is CAWRITGSPLHF. CDR3 coding DNA: TGTGCCTGGAGGATAACGGGATCACCCCTCCACTTT.

The chain uses TRBV7-2 and TRBJ2-7, with 10 nucleotides matching TRBD1. The V and J ends lost 5 bases and 2 bases, in that order; junction bases with no gene match: 6. The CDR3 totals 15 residues. From germline, CDR1 is SGHTA and CDR2 FQGNSA. The CDR3 protein is CASSPRDRGTYEQYF. The DNA of the CDR3 is TGTGCCAGCAGCCCACGGGACAGGGGTACCTACGAGCAGTACTTC.

This clone was counted once. The chain has TRBV24-1 and TRBJ2-6, with 8 bases aligning to TRBD1. Germline lookup yields CDR1 KGHDR and CDR2 SFDVKD. J was trimmed by 1 base and V by 9 bases; bases with no gene match: 13. This CDR3 is built from 18 residues. CDR3 bases: TGTGCCACCTCAAGGACAGGGTTGAGGATTTCTGGGGCCAACGTCCTGACTTTC. It specifies CATSRTGLRISGANVLTF.

J is TRBJ1-1 and V is TRBV2, with 7 bases identical to TRBD1. CDR3 length: 14 residues. V lost 6 bases to trimming and J lost 2 bases; unmatched junction nucleotides: 6. Germline CDR1 is SNHLY and CDR2 is FYNNEI. As DNA, the CDR3 is TGTGCCAGCAGGATTCAGGGGGTTAACACTGAAGCTTTCTTT. Translation: CASRIQGVNTEAFF.

CDR3 loop: CASSLHGIDRGGEKLFF. The CDR3 DNA follows: TGTGCCAGCAGCTTACACGGGATCGACAGGGGTGGTGAAAAACTGTTTTTT. This chain joins TRBV7-6 and TRBJ1-4, with 8 bases matching TRBD1. Germline V gives CDR1 SGHVS, CDR2 FNYEAQ. V dropped 2 bases and J dropped 7; count of bases not matched to a gene: 12. The CDR3 has 17 residues.

The chain links TRBV5-6 to TRBJ2-1; possibly TRBD1 for D (5 bases). Germline values: CDR1 SGHDT, CDR2 YYEEEE. The CDR3 sequence is 11 residues long. Trimming removed 3 bases at V and 10 bases at J, with 8 bases between. The CDR3 protein is CASSSTVEQFF. In DNA, the CDR3 is TGTGCCAGCAGCTCGACAGTAGAGCAGTTCTTC.

V usage is TRBV9 and J usage is TRBJ2-3, with TRBD2 matching over 11 bases. The CDR3 is 15 amino acids. Germline V gives CDR1 SGDLS, CDR2 YYNGEE. The V gene end was trimmed by 4 bases and the J gene end by 2 bases; junction bases not matched to a gene: 3. The CDR3 is CASSWGLADTDTQYF. The CDR3 bases are TGTGCCAGCAGCTGGGGACTAGCGGACACAGATACGCAGTATTTT.

The chain couples TRBV19 to TRBJ1-1; maybe TRBD1 (5 bases). The CDR3 contains 16 residues. Germline V lookup: CDR1 LNHDA, CDR2 SQIVND (reference sequence). Trimming removed 5 bases from V and 2 bases from J, with 18 bases in between. The CDR3 is CASSGQGRGVNTEAFF. DNA of the CDR3: TGTGCCAGTAGTGGCCAGGGCCGCGGGGTAAACACTGAAGCTTTCTTT. Together with reference TRBV19 and TRBJ1-1, the CDR3 gives the full variable domain: DGGITQSPKYLFRKEGQNVTLSCEQNLNHDAMYWYRQDPGQGLRLIYYSQIVNDFQKGDIAEGYSVSREKKESFPLTVTSAQKNPTAFYLCASSGQGRGVNTEAFFGQGTRLTVV.

The chain has TRBV12-5 and TRBJ2-6, with D possibly matching TRBD1 (6 bases). Germline V gene sequence: CDR1 LGHNT, CDR2 FRNRAP. The CDR3 sequence is 16 residues long. Trimming removed 2 bases at V and 4 bases at J, with 12 bases between. CDR3 sequence reads: CASGLNRVGGANVLTF. The DNA for the CDR3 is TGTGCTAGTGGTTTGAACAGGGTTGGAGGGGCCAACGTCCTGACTTTC.

The genes are TRBV10-3 and TRBJ2-7; TRBD2 agrees at 14 bases. Trimming at V came to 2 bases and at J to 2 bases, leaving 2 bases not matched to a gene. The length of the CDR3 is 16 residues. Per germline, CDR1 ENHRY and CDR2 SYGVKD. The CDR3 loop is CAISEGLAGGTYEQYF. The DNA of the CDR3 is TGTGCCATCAGTGAGGGACTAGCGGGGGGTACCTACGAGCAGTACTTC.

The CDR3 is CASTFRGGYTEAFF. The CDR3 DNA reads as TGTGCCAGTACATTCCGGGGGGGATACACTGAAGCTTTCTTT. The V call is TRBV19, the J call TRBJ1-1; maybe TRBD1 (5 bases). The germline CDR1 and CDR2 sequences are LNHDA and SQIVND (reference sequence). This CDR3 spans 14 amino acids. V was pared by 7 bases and J by 3 bases, with 15 bases between. Full variable domain (missing parts from reference TRBV19 and TRBJ1-1): DGGITQSPKYLFRKEGQNVTLSCEQNLNHDAMYWYRQDPGQGLRLIYYSQIVNDFQKGDIAEGYSVSREKKESFPLTVTSAQKNPTAFYLCASTFRGGYTEAFFGQGTRLTVV.

The chain joins TRBV11-2 to TRBJ2-4; possible D gene TRBD1, 6 bases. CDR1 is SGHAT, CDR2 FQNNGV, per germline. This CDR3 contains 15 residues. V was clipped by 5 bases and J by 4 bases, with 15 bases between them. The CDR3 reads CASSQDRSYKNIQYF. In nucleotides, the CDR3 is TGTGCCAGCAGCCAGGACAGAAGCTATAAAAACATTCAGTACTTC.

A word on this clone: This sample includes further DNA sequences coding for the same CDR3. The CDR3 region is CASSLGGGNTEAFF. For the CDR3, the DNA is TGTGCCAGCAGTTTAGGGGGCGGGAACACTGAAGCTTTCTTT. This chain connects TRBV27 to TRBJ1-1; possibly TRBD1 for D (6 bases). This CDR3 is built from 14 residues. V lost 2 bases, J lost 1 base, and 8 bases lay in between. Germline CDR1 and CDR2: MNHEY and SMNVEV (reference sequence).

The V call is TRBV3-1 (or the pseudogene TRBV3-2), the J call TRBJ2-1; maybe TRBD2 (6 bases). V lost 8 bases to trimming and J lost 7 bases, with 21 bases between them. The CDR3 spans 15 residues. Germline V gene data show CDR1 as LGHDT and CDR2 as YNNKEL (reference sequence). CDR3 amino acids: CASFGPGRSKNEQFF. DNA of the CDR3: TGTGCCAGCTTCGGCCCCGGGAGAAGTAAGAATGAGCAGTTCTTC.

Only one count was recorded for this clone. The chain employs TRBV5-1 and TRBJ2-3, with D possibly being TRBD1 (6 bases). The CDR3 is 14 amino acids. V dropped 2 bases and J dropped 2 bases, with 9 bases sitting between them. Germline lookup yields CDR1 SGHRS and CDR2 YFSETQ. Here the CDR3 DNA reads TGCGCCAGCAGCTTAGGACAGCTCACAGATACGCAGTATTTT. Translation: CASSLGQLTDTQYF.

V is TRBV2 and J is TRBJ2-5; D uncertain. The V and J ends lost 4 bases and 1 base respectively, with 4 bases between them. This CDR3 is built from 12 residues. From germline, CDR1 is SNHLY and CDR2 FYNNEI. The CDR3 region is CASSATQETQYF. The CDR3 DNA sequence: TGTGCCAGCAGTGCTACCCAAGAGACCCAGTACTTC.

The chain links TRBV5-1 to TRBJ2-7, with D tentatively TRBD2 (7 bases). The V gene lost 3 bases and the J gene lost 6 bases, with 16 bases spanning the gap. CDR3 length: 14 amino acids. The germline V gene encodes CDR1 SGHRS and CDR2 YFSETQ. The CDR3 region is CASSSQWEGGEQYF. The CDR3 DNA is TGCGCCAGCAGCTCCCAGTGGGAGGGGGGCGAGCAGTACTTC. Using reference TRBV5-1 and TRBJ2-7 for the parts outside the CDR3, the full variable domain is KAGVTQTPRYLIKTRGQQVTLSCSPISGHRSVSWYQQTPGQGLQFLFEYFSETQRNKGNFPGRFSGRQFSNSRSEMNVSTLELGDSALYLCASSSQWEGGEQYFGPGTRLTVT.

The rearrangement links TRBV7-9 to TRBJ2-3; 9 bases are shared with TRBD1. Looked up from germline, CDR1 is SEHNR and CDR2 is FQNEAQ (reference sequence). The trim removed 0 bases at V and 7 bases at J, leaving 11 bases unmatched. This CDR3 region has 17 residues. The CDR3 DNA reads as TGTGCCAGCAGCTTAGCGGGTAGGGGACAGGGATCCTATACGCAGTATTTT. This translates into CASSLAGRGQGSYTQYF.

This chain links TRBV5-4 with TRBJ2-1, with 8 positions matching TRBD2. Per the germline V gene, CDR1 is SGHNT and CDR2 is YYREEE (reference sequence). The trim removed 4 bases at V and 1 base at J, leaving 4 bases unmatched. There are 15 residues in the CDR3. The CDR3 sequence: CASSVKRESYNEQFF. The CDR3 DNA reads TGTGCCAGCAGCGTCAAGCGGGAGTCCTACAATGAGCAGTTCTTC.

This chain uses TRBV10-3 with TRBJ1-1; TRBD1 agrees at 7 bases. The germline gives CDR1 ENHRY, CDR2 SYGVKD. V was clipped by 6 bases and J by 6 bases; unmatched bases: 7. The length of the CDR3 is 13 residues. CDR3 sequence (DNA): TGTGCCATCAGGCAGGCAGGGGGAGCTGAAGCTTTCTTT. Its translation is CAIRQAGGAEAFF.

The chain combines TRBV2 with TRBJ1-5, with D possibly TRBD1 on 6 matching bases. CDR3 size: 17 residues. V lost 3 bases and J lost 2, with 17 bases in between. CDR1 and CDR2 from the germline V gene are SNHLY and FYNNEI. The CDR3 reads CASSELAGASGNQPQHF. The CDR3 DNA follows: TGTGCCAGCAGTGAGCTCGCAGGGGCCAGTGGCAATCAGCCCCAGCATTTT. The full variable domain, rest sourced from reference TRBV2 and TRBJ1-5, is EPEVTQTPSHQVTQMGQEVILRCVPISNHLYFYWYRQILGQKVEFLVSFYNNEISEKSEIFDDQFSVERPDGSNFTLKIRSTKLEDSAMYFCASSELAGASGNQPQHFGDGTRLSIL.

This chain uses TRBV9 with TRBJ2-5; 7 bases align to TRBD1. Germline trimming cut 3 bases from V and 4 bases from J; bases unmatched to any gene: 3. This CDR3 contains 13 residues. The germline V gene has CDR1 SGDLS and CDR2 YYNGEE. DNA for the CDR3: TGTGCCAGCAGCGCGACAGGGTTAGAGACCCAGTACTTC. The encoded protein is CASSATGLETQYF.

The V and J genes are TRBV7-9 and TRBJ2-7, with 9 nucleotides matching TRBD1. The germline CDR1 and CDR2 sequences are SEHNR and FQNEAQ (reference sequence). The CDR3 contains 16 residues. Unmatched junction bases numbered 14, after V lost 4 bases and J lost 7 bases. The CDR3 reads CASSSKPTGGFREQYF. The CDR3 nucleotides read TGTGCCAGCAGCTCCAAGCCCACAGGGGGCTTTAGAGAGCAGTACTTC.

The rearrangement links TRBV7-9 to TRBJ1-1; D may be TRBD1 (5 bases). Trimming stripped 2 bases from V and 0 bases from J, with 13 bases between. This CDR3 contains 16 residues. Germline-derived CDR1 and CDR2 are SEHNR and FQNEAQ (reference sequence). CDR3 bases: TGTGCCAGCAGCTTACAGGGCGGTGGGGTGAACACTGAAGCTTTCTTT. As protein: CASSLQGGGVNTEAFF.

This chain links TRBV7-9 with TRBJ2-1, with 8 bases aligning to TRBD2. V gave up 4 bases and J gave up 8 bases; unmatched junction bases: 10. The CDR3 runs 15 residues. Germline V lookup: CDR1 SEHNR, CDR2 FQNEAQ (reference sequence). The CDR3 loop is CASSSVREGTDEQFF. CDR3 nucleotides: TGTGCCAGCAGCTCGGTTCGGGAGGGCACCGATGAGCAGTTCTTC.